Given below is one T cell receptor (beta chain) in context. This sample is part of a study of blood T cell repertoires in COVID-19. The wider study: Acute-phase and convalescent COVID-19 samples originated in the United States, Italy and Spain.

The germline gives CDR1 SEHNR, CDR2 FQNEAQ (reference sequence). V dropped 3 bases and J dropped 5 bases, with 16 bases sitting between them. This CDR3 spans 15 amino acids. The authors' processing: Scientists estimated how many nucleated cells there were by amplifying reference gene primers. Some clones are missing from TCRdb's copy, which holds only in-frame ones; the method was immunoSEQ multiplex PCR. From that table come the V and J calls and clone size; the DNA was used to work out D and trimming. Here the sample spans about 210,000 clones, 70% to 90% being singletons. Symptom resolution, clearance, or two negative PCRs marked the recovered donors of Cohort 3.

Sample: PBMCs or T cells enriched from blood (not recorded which). The sequence was collected from a middle-aged man who had recovered from COVID-19. The chain has TRBV7-9 and TRBJ2-5, with TRBD1 as a possible D gene (6 bases). In DNA form, the CDR3 reads TGTGCCAGCAGCTTGGCAGGGGCCCTATTGGAGACCCAGTACTTC. Protein: CASSLAGALLETQYF.